This entry lists 6 T cell receptor beta chains sequenced from one sample in a study of blood T cell repertoires in COVID-19. The data were produced by immunoSEQ multiplex PCR, yet TCRdb's version contains in-frame clones alone and is incomplete. The sample holds tens of thousands of clones; around 78% are singletons and the top ten take less than 20%. Sample: peripheral blood. These receptors originate from a human donor in a cohort sampled during active COVID-19.

The chain carries TRBV30 and TRBJ1-1; 9 bases align to TRBD1. CDR1 and CDR2 from the germline V gene are GTSNPN and SVGIG (reference sequence). The CDR3 runs to 15 residues. With V trimmed by 1 base and J by 3 bases, 6 bases remained unmatched. CDR3: CAWSGGGQGYTEAFF. The CDR3 DNA reads as TGTGCCTGGAGTGGTGGAGGACAGGGGTACACTGAAGCTTTCTTT.

The chain recombines TRBV6-4 with TRBJ2-3; perhaps TRBD1 as D (6 bases). Trimming removed 6 bases at V and 0 bases at J, with 13 bases between. Germline CDR1 and CDR2: MRHNA and SNTAGT. CDR3 length: 15 residues. CDR3 nucleotide sequence: TGTGCCAGCAGACCTGAAGGGGGAAGCACAGATACGCAGTATTTT. Its protein product is CASRPEGGSTDTQYF.

The J gene is TRBJ1-1, the V gene TRBV27, with a possible D match to TRBD1 (6 bases). The V gene lost 2 bases and the J gene lost 5 bases, with 15 bases spanning the gap. Germline V gene lookup returns CDR1 MNHEY and CDR2 SMNVEV (reference sequence). The CDR3 runs to 15 residues. In DNA form, the CDR3 reads TGTGCCAGCAGTTTAAGCGGGGGGCGGGCTACTGAAGCTTTCTTT. It codes for CASSLSGGRATEAFF.

This chain uses TRBV3-1 (or the pseudogene TRBV3-2) with TRBJ2-5; 10 bases align to TRBD2. The CDR3 extends over 17 amino acids. Germline V lookup: CDR1 LGHDT, CDR2 YNNKEL (reference sequence). Trimming cost V 2 bases and J 2 bases; bases outside gene matches: 8. CDR3 sequence reads: CASSQYYGAGGQETQYF. The CDR3 nucleotides are TGTGCCAGCAGCCAATATTACGGAGCGGGAGGGCAAGAGACCCAGTACTTC.

The chain carries TRBV7-9 and TRBJ2-3; D is perhaps TRBD2 (6 bases). V was cut by 2 bases and J by 1 base, with 10 bases left in between. The CDR3 contains 15 residues. Germline CDR1 and CDR2: SEHNR and FQNEAQ (reference sequence). The CDR3: CASSLQLARTDTQYF. CDR3 DNA: TGTGCCAGCAGCTTACAACTAGCTCGCACAGATACGCAGTATTTT.

CDR3 protein: CASSTQGALNEQYF. The CDR3 DNA follows: TGTGCCAGCAGTACCCAGGGGGCGCTGAACGAGCAGTACTTC. The rearrangement joins TRBV6-5 to TRBJ2-7; 8 positions match TRBD1. This CDR3 contains 14 residues. The junction had 8 bases not matched to a gene; V was cut back by 5 bases and J by 5 bases. CDR1 and CDR2 (germline): MNHEY, SVGAGI.